The text below deals with one T cell receptor beta chain. Its specificity is unknown. 5'RACE template switching with UMIs produced the TCR beta cDNA. TCRdb processed the 5' RACE reads again and assigns one entry to each CDR3 protein, with no DNA. The sample totals fewer than 400,000 distinct CDR3 sequences; its top ten clones hold roughly a tenth. The data derive from a study of T cells expressing NK-cell markers. Broader study findings: Each of 6 or 7 donors carried dominant NKG2C+ clonotypes accounting for roughly 1.0-7.5% of CD8+ T cells. One observes that, in a few donors, these clonotypes were also the leading ones within the CD3+CD56-NKG2C+ fraction.

The sample was blood T cells: a sorted CD56 or NKG2C T cell subset, CD4+ or CD8+ T cells, or bulk PBMC T cells (not recorded which). This clonotype was obtained from a woman aged 45-65 years in good health.

The chain's CDR3 is CSARGTSGSSYEQYF. V and J are TRBV20-1 and TRBJ2-7; the D call from TCRdb, TRBD2, cannot be confirmed without DNA. The germline CDR1 and CDR2 sequences are DFQATT and SNEGSKA (reference sequence). The CDR3 sequence is 15 residues long.